The rows below give T cell receptor beta chains drawn from one sample of a study of cytomegalovirus exposure and HLA in healthy donors. The protocol was immunoSEQ multiplex PCR, while the TCRdb copy is restricted to in-frame clones and leaves out a portion. The sample contains about 100,000 clones, 60% to 85% of which appear only once. Sequencing was done on a sample of PBMCs. These receptors originate from a female donor in good health and CMV-seropositive. Each CDR3 is given with its conserved first and last residue. The D gene is left open where the match is weak. Some rows mark clone size as missing; the rest say once, few, many or name a class of expanded clone.

v_gene	abundance	j_gene	d_gene	CDR3aa	CDR3nt
TRBV10-2	-	TRBJ1-5	TRBD1	CASSGQGALSMGQPQHF	TGCGCCAGCAGCGGACAGGGGGCTCTATCGATGGGTCAGCCCCAGCATTTT
TRBV5-5	-	TRBJ1-5	-	CASSPTGFGNQPQHF	TGTGCCAGCAGCCCCACAGGGTTCGGCAATCAGCCCCAGCATTTT
TRBV15	-	TRBJ2-5	TRBD1	CATSRGTDQETQYF	TGTGCCACCAGCAGGGGGACAGATCAAGAGACCCAGTACTTC
TRBV2	few	TRBJ1-1	-	CASRQLTGPGTEAFF	TGTGCCAGCAGGCAGCTAACAGGGCCGGGCACTGAAGCTTTCTTT
TRBV4-1	-	TRBJ1-5	-	CASSQGSPRGARPFSNQPQHF	TGCGCCAGCAGCCAAGGATCCCCACGGGGGGCGAGGCCCTTTAGCAATCAGCCCCAGCATTTT
TRBV5-1	once	TRBJ2-2	TRBD1	CASSLRTGYTGELFF	TGCGCCAGCAGCTTGCGGACAGGGTACACCGGGGAGCTGTTTTTT
TRBV28	-	TRBJ1-3	-	CASSPRLVNTIYF	TGTGCCAGCAGTCCCCGGTTAGTAAACACCATATATTTT
TRBV9	-	TRBJ1-1	-	CASSPQTAMNTEAFF	TGTGCCAGCAGCCCTCAGACAGCGATGAACACTGAAGCTTTCTTT
TRBV6-6	few	TRBJ1-1	TRBD1	CASRTGGETEAFF	TGTGCCAGCAGGACAGGGGGCGAGACTGAAGCTTTCTTT
TRBV29-1	-	TRBJ2-5	TRBD2	CSVQPGTAGGETQYF	TGCAGCGTTCAACCCGGGACCGCGGGGGGGGAGACCCAGTACTTC
TRBV27	-	TRBJ2-2	-	CASSLLAGRGTGELFF	TGTGCCAGCAGTTTATTGGCAGGGAGGGGGACCGGGGAGCTGTTTTTT
TRBV9	-	TRBJ2-2	-	CASSVGSSSTGELFF	TGTGCCAGCAGCGTAGGATCTAGCTCGACCGGGGAGCTGTTTTTT
TRBV19	-	TRBJ1-1	-	CASRPGELNTEAFF	TGTGCCAGTAGACCCGGTGAACTGAACACTGAAGCTTTCTTT
TRBV2	few	TRBJ1-2	TRBD1	CASMGTGWDGYTF	TGTGCCAGCATGGGGACAGGGTGGGATGGCTACACCTTC
TRBV18	-	TRBJ2-2	-	CASSPSSAPKTGELFF	TGTGCCAGCTCACCATCAAGCGCCCCGAAGACCGGGGAGCTGTTTTTT
TRBV2	-	TRBJ1-5	TRBD1	CASRAGQGYSNQPQHF	TGTGCCAGCAGGGCTGGACAGGGCTATAGCAATCAGCCCCAGCATTTT
TRBV21-1	-	TRBJ2-4	-	CASSIGGQRDIQYF	TGTGCCAGCAGCATAGGGGGACAGAGAGACATTCAGTACTTC
TRBV28	-	TRBJ1-4	-	CASVAGGVGEKLFF	TGTGCCTCTGTGGCGGGGGGCGTAGGTGAAAAACTGTTTTTT
TRBV2	-	TRBJ2-3	TRBD1	CASRPGQDTDTQYF	TGTGCCAGCAGACCGGGACAGGACACAGATACGCAGTATTTT
TRBV7-2	-	TRBJ1-2	-	CASSLRVRGYTF	TGTGCCAGCAGCTTGAGGGTGAGGGGCTACACCTTC
TRBV10-1	few	TRBJ1-2	TRBD1	CASSEQGDNYGYTF	TGCGCCAGCAGTGAGCAGGGGGACAACTATGGCTACACCTTC
TRBV28	few	TRBJ2-5	TRBD2	CASSPRGRTSGRKQETQYF	TGTGCCAGCAGTCCCCGAGGACGGACTAGCGGGAGGAAGCAAGAGACCCAGTACTTC
TRBV19	-	TRBJ2-7	-	CASSVGTRGYEQYF	TGTGCCAGTAGTGTCGGGACCAGGGGCTACGAGCAGTACTTC
TRBV2	-	TRBJ1-6	-	CASRTGAGSPLHF	TGTGCCAGCAGGACCGGAGCAGGGTCACCCCTCCACTTT
TRBV9	-	TRBJ2-3	-	CASSVGRADTDTQYF	TGTGCCAGCAGCGTAGGGAGGGCGGACACAGATACGCAGTATTTT
TRBV7-9	-	TRBJ2-2	TRBD2	CASSLVGSGRAHTGELFF	TGTGCCAGCAGCTTAGTAGGAAGCGGGAGGGCCCACACCGGGGAGCTGTTTTTT
TRBV5-1	-	TRBJ1-1	-	CASETGDLGSTEAFF	TGCGCCAGCGAAACCGGAGACTTAGGGAGCACTGAAGCTTTCTTT
TRBV27	-	TRBJ1-1	-	CASAWGGNTEAFF	TGTGCCAGCGCTTGGGGAGGAAACACTGAAGCTTTCTTT
TRBV4-1	once	TRBJ1-1	TRBD1	CASRTGTGNTEAFF	TGCGCCAGCAGGACCGGGACAGGGAACACTGAAGCTTTCTTT
TRBV5-1	-	TRBJ1-2	-	CASSSATGTNYGYTF	TGCGCCAGCAGCTCCGCGACAGGCACTAACTATGGCTACACCTTC
TRBV6-5	-	TRBJ1-5	-	CASKLNSNQPQHF	TGTGCCAGCAAATTAAATAGCAATCAGCCCCAGCATTTT
TRBV30	-	TRBJ2-2	TRBD2	CAWSVLGTSGRGTGELFF	TGTGCCTGGAGTGTCTTAGGGACTAGCGGGAGGGGGACCGGGGAGCTGTTTTTT
TRBV25-1	-	TRBJ2-5	TRBD2	CASSGWRGGSETQYF	TGTGCCAGCAGTGGGTGGCGGGGGGGCTCGGAGACCCAGTACTTC
TRBV7-8	-	TRBJ2-2	-	CASSLTQGWTGELFF	TGTGCCAGCAGCTTAACACAGGGTTGGACCGGGGAGCTGTTTTTT
TRBV18	-	TRBJ2-3	TRBD2	CASSPTSHRTDTQYF	TGTGCCAGCTCACCGACTAGCCACCGCACAGATACGCAGTATTTT
TRBV28	-	TRBJ1-2	-	CASSSHQTGDGYTF	TGTGCCAGCAGTTCACACCAGACGGGAGATGGCTACACCTTC
TRBV29-1	few	TRBJ1-2	-	CSVDSGYGYTF	TGCAGCGTTGATTCCGGGTACGGCTACACCTTC
TRBV2	-	TRBJ1-1	-	CASGGSSTEAFF	TGTGCCAGCGGAGGTAGTAGCACTGAAGCTTTCTTT
TRBV7-6	-	TRBJ1-1	TRBD1	CASSLDRANTEAFF	TGTGCCAGCAGCCTAGACAGGGCTAACACTGAAGCTTTCTTT
TRBV6-1	-	TRBJ2-4	-	CASSDRIAKNIQYF	TGTGCCAGCAGTGACAGGATAGCCAAAAACATTCAGTACTTC
TRBV18	few	TRBJ2-5	TRBD2	CASSPGGETQYF	TGTGCCAGCTCACCGGGAGGGGAGACCCAGTACTTC
TRBV6-1	-	TRBJ2-7	TRBD1	CASSEGGTGVGEQYF	TGTGCCAGCAGTGAAGGGGGGACAGGGGTTGGGGAGCAGTACTTC
TRBV2	-	TRBJ2-1	TRBD2	CASSVTSGSSYNEQFF	TGTGCCAGCAGTGTCACTAGCGGGAGCTCCTACAATGAGCAGTTCTTC
TRBV18	-	TRBJ1-2	-	CASSPPIGQGFDGYTF	TGTGCCAGCTCACCACCCATTGGGCAGGGTTTCGATGGCTACACCTTC
TRBV2	-	TRBJ2-3	-	CATSGRATSTDTQYF	TGTGCCACATCGGGCAGGGCCACTAGCACAGATACGCAGTATTTT
TRBV6-1	-	TRBJ2-5	TRBD2	CASSERAGGYQETQYF	TGTGCCAGCAGTGAACGGGCGGGGGGGTACCAAGAGACCCAGTACTTC
TRBV7-9	-	TRBJ2-2	-	CASRAQGTGELFF	TGTGCCAGCAGGGCACAGGGCACCGGGGAGCTGTTTTTT
TRBV7-3	-	TRBJ2-1	TRBD1	CASSSGQYNEQFF	TGTGCCAGCAGCTCGGGACAGTACAATGAGCAGTTCTTC
TRBV5-1	-	TRBJ2-1	TRBD2	CASSAGTRGSYNEQFF	TGCGCCAGCAGCGCCGGGACTAGGGGGTCCTACAATGAGCAGTTCTTC
TRBV28	once	TRBJ1-2	TRBD1	CASSPTTGGPFGGGYTF	TGTGCCAGCAGTCCGACGACAGGGGGCCCCTTCGGTGGTGGCTACACCTTC
TRBV4-2	-	TRBJ2-1	TRBD2	CASSQGLAGVLYNEQFF	TGTGCCAGCAGCCAGGGACTAGCGGGAGTTTTGTACAATGAGCAGTTCTTC
TRBV7-9	once	TRBJ2-1	TRBD2	CASSLGSGGSYNEQFF	TGTGCCAGCAGTTTAGGTAGCGGGGGGTCCTACAATGAGCAGTTCTTC
TRBV7-9	-	TRBJ2-3	-	CASSLKRLRDTQYF	TGTGCCAGCAGCTTAAAGCGGTTGAGAGATACGCAGTATTTT
TRBV7-9	-	TRBJ1-4	-	CASSFRDTEKLFF	TGTGCCAGCAGCTTCCGGGACACAGAAAAACTGTTTTTT
TRBV6-1	-	TRBJ2-2	TRBD1	CASIQTGARSGELFF	TGTGCCAGCATCCAGACAGGGGCACGATCCGGGGAGCTGTTTTTT